This T cell receptor (beta chain) was sequenced during a study of cytomegalovirus exposure and HLA in healthy donors. CDR3 length equals 15 residues. V was pared by 6 bases and J by 3 bases, with 18 bases between. Germline values: CDR1 LNHDA, CDR2 SQIVND (reference sequence). General observations from the study: HLA alleles were associated with 15,000 to 20,000 TCR beta sequences in a later analysis at 0.05 false discovery rate. Immune exposure data for these donors was limited to CMV serostatus.

Points on this clone: The target antigen is unknown.

Participants comprised healthy donors of bone marrow. A multiplex PCR was run with 60 Vbeta primers and 13 Jbeta primers. The method was immunoSEQ multiplex PCR; TCRdb's version includes in-frame clones alone and lacks a portion of them. Here the sample spans some 150,000 clones, around 82% being singletons. The chain employs TRBV19 and TRBJ2-7; tentatively, D is TRBD1 (5 bases). The material sequenced was PBMCs. The sequence was collected from a woman aged 45 to 65 in good health and CMV-seropositive. CDR3 sequence reads: CASSRGRAVVYEQYF. In nucleotides, the CDR3 is TGTGCCAGTAGCCGTGGCAGGGCAGTTGTCTACGAGCAGTACTTC.